One T cell receptor (beta chain) is described in this entry. The antigen is unknown. The sample comes from a study of cytomegalovirus exposure and HLA in healthy donors. On the study more broadly: The early release's HLA-typed donors yielded 78 million or so unique TCRs.

Study-level findings and limits: Altogether, 164 TCR beta chains were recorded as cytomegalovirus-associated. Trimming of TCR beta V- and J-genes showed a link, identified in a later analysis, to a missense DCLRE1C variant.

The primer mix had 60 Vbeta and 13 Jbeta primers. TCRdb keeps only in-frame clones here, not all; method: immunoSEQ multiplex PCR. Among roughly 100,000 clones listed, roughly 82% were seen once. Germline assignment: CDR1 WSHSY and CDR2 SAAADI. The CDR3 loop spans 13 amino acids. The chain uses TRBV10-2 and TRBJ2-5; tentatively, D is TRBD1 (5 bases). With the DNA end fitting TRBJ2-7 better, the J assignment may be wrong. The sample comprised PBMCs. This sequence originates from a man aged 30 to 45 in good health and CMV-seropositive. CDR3 DNA sequence: TGCGCCAGCAGTCCGACAGTCTACTACGAGCAGTACTTC. Translated: CASSPTVYYEQYF.